This entry describes one T cell receptor beta chain. Antigen unknown. This sample was included in a study of beta chain features in type 1 diabetes. Study-level findings and limits: There were fewer insertions and more deletions at the VDJ junctions of type 1 diabetes patients. PCR might favor shorter templates, equally in patients and controls. Type 1 diabetes patients had TCRB CDR3s that were shorter (moderately but significantly so) in all four CD4+ subsets.

Expressed TCRB transcripts were sequenced after all isolated RNA was converted to cDNA. Repertoires were generated with immunoSEQ multiplex PCR, while TCRdb's copy carries only in-frame clones and drops some. The sample lists over 90,000 clones, approximately 30% seen once, with less than 0.65% in the top ten. Germline assignment: CDR1 MNHNY and CDR2 SVGAGI (reference sequence). The germline V and J ends were trimmed by 2 bases and 2 bases, with 15 bases remaining between them. This CDR3 has 16 amino acids. This sequence originates from a young woman with type 1 diabetes. The rearrangement joins TRBV6-6 to TRBJ2-5, with D possibly matching TRBD2 (6 bases). Specimen: central memory CD4+ T cells from blood. CDR3 residues: CASSYVGGTGQETQYF. CDR3 DNA: TGTGCCAGCAGTTACGTCGGCGGGACGGGACAAGAGACCCAGTACTTC.